This TCR beta chain was captured by sequencing in a study of identical twins. This CDR3 spans 13 amino acids. V lost 4 bases, J lost 8 bases, and 15 bases lay in between. In germline, CDR1 is SGHRS, CDR2 YFSETQ. TCRdb recomputed calls from the 5' RACE reads with MiXCR, one row per CDR3 protein. Of 600,000 to 800,000 distinct CDR3 sequences detected, about 20% appear once; the ten largest clones hold about 4.3%. These data are also associated with another study on T cells expressing NK-cell markers.

The J gene is TRBJ1-2, the V gene TRBV5-1; maybe TRBD1 (5 bases). The receptor comes from a woman under 30 in good health. The sequencing input was PBMCs. CDR3 loop: CASSQGPKGGYTF. CDR3 sequence (DNA): TGCGCCAGCAGCCAGGGCCCTAAAGGCGGCTACACCTTC.